This TCR beta chain was identified in a study of T-cell memory formation after mild COVID-19. Looked up from germline, CDR1 is MNHNY and CDR2 is SVGAGI (reference sequence). V was pared by 5 bases and J by 8 bases, with 14 bases of the junction left unmatched. The CDR3 has 15 residues. TCRdb reprocessed the 5' RACE reads with MiXCR, giving one entry per CDR3 protein. The profile shows 340,000 or so distinct CDR3 sequences, approximately 13% of them singletons. The sequence was obtained from a man aged 18 to 29 who had mild COVID-19 (a few samples of this study predate the infection). Cell type and time point are not known. The sample taken for sequencing was PBMCs or a T cell subset sorted from them (not recorded which). The chain has TRBV6-6 and TRBJ1-1, with 7 nucleotides matching TRBD1. Here the CDR3 reads CASSKANMGTDEAFF. Written as DNA, the CDR3 is TGTGCCAGCAGTAAAGCTAATATGGGGACAGACGAAGCTTTCTTT.